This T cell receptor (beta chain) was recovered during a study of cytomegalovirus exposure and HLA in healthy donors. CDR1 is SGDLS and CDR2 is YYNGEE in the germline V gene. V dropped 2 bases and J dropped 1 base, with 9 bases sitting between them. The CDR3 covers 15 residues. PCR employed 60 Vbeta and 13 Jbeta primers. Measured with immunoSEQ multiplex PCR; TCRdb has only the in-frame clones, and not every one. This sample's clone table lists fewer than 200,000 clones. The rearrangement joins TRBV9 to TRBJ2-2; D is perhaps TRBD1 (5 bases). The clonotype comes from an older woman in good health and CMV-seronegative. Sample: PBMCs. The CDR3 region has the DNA TGTGCCAGCAGCGTGCCCCAGGGGAACACCGGGGAGCTGTTTTTT. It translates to CASSVPQGNTGELFF.